Below, 29 T cell receptor beta chains from the same sample are listed, as sequenced in a study of regulatory T cells in long-lasting Graves disease. CDR3-region Arm-PCR and iRepertoire HTBI primers produced the TCR beta libraries. A single record per CDR3 protein comes from TCRdb applying MiXCR to the multiplex PCR reads. The table lists hundreds of thousands of distinct CDR3 sequences, around 21% of them singletons. The sample's time point: persistent/refractory GD, antithyroid drugs over 5 years with positive TRAb. From RNA extracted from PBMCs, the TCR library was made. The specimen was peripheral blood mononuclear cells (PBMCs), collected when the disease was refractory, from a patient treated with antithyroid drugs. Every receptor here comes from a female donor with Graves disease.

This clonotype was counted many times. The genes are TRBV28 and TRBJ1-5; TRBD1 is a possible D gene (5 bases). This CDR3 is 16 amino acids long. CDR1 and CDR2 from the germline V gene are MDHEN and SYDVKM. With 4 bases removed from V and 3 bases from J, the gap between germline ends came to 16 bases. CDR3 sequence reads: CASSSSTGGINQPQHF. Written as DNA, the CDR3 is TGTGCCAGCAGTTCCTCGACCGGGGGGATCAATCAGCCCCAGCATTTT. Full variable domain (rest looked up from reference TRBV28 and TRBJ1-5): DVKVTQSSRYLVKRTGEKVFLECVQDMDHENMFWYRQDPGLGLRLIYFSYDVKMKEKGDIPEGYSVSREKKERFSLILESASTNQTSMYLCASSSSTGGINQPQHFGDGTRLSIL.

V usage is TRBV14 and J usage is TRBJ2-5, with D maybe TRBD2 (5 bases). The germline CDR1 and CDR2 sequences are SGHDN and FVKESK. V was shortened by 0 bases and J by 0 bases, with 14 bases between the two germline ends. The CDR3 loop spans 17 amino acids. CDR3: CASSQDGVRPNQETQYF. As DNA, the CDR3 is TGTGCCAGCAGCCAAGACGGGGTCCGGCCAAACCAAGAGACCCAGTACTTC.

With regard to this clonotype: At one boundary the junction diverges from the germline segment, which might be a read error. This chain connects TRBV9 to TRBJ2-7, with 10 nucleotides matching TRBD1. Germline V lookup: CDR1 SGDLS, CDR2 YYNGEE. This CDR3 spans 14 amino acids. In DNA, the CDR3 is TGTGCCGGCAGCGTCGGACAGGGGGCCTACGAGCAGTACTTC. Protein product: CAGSVGQGAYEQYF.

The chain is built from TRBV6-2 or TRBV6-3 and TRBJ2-1, with D possibly TRBD1 on 5 matching bases. Germline V lookup: CDR1 MNHEY, CDR2 SVGEGT. The CDR3 is 14 residues long. Between the trimmed V and J ends, which lost 2 bases and 6 bases, there was a span of 11 bases. The CDR3 coding sequence is TGTGCCAGCAGTTACCAGCAGGGTACCAATGAGCAGTTCTTC. Protein: CASSYQQGTNEQFF.

This chain links TRBV9 with TRBJ2-5; 8 bases fit TRBD1. The J call may be incorrect, as the DNA end agrees better with TRBJ2-1. Looked up from germline, CDR1 is SGDLS and CDR2 is YYNGEE. CDR3 length equals 15 residues. Here the CDR3 DNA reads TGTGCCAGCAGCGGAACCGGGACAGGAGTCAATGAGCAGTTCTTC. It translates to CASSGTGTGVNEQFF.

The V call is TRBV6-2 or TRBV6-3, the J call TRBJ2-4; a weak D match, TRBD2 (7 bases). The CDR3 totals 16 residues. In germline, CDR1 is MNHEY, CDR2 SVGEGT. The germline V and J ends were trimmed by 7 bases and 0 bases, with 16 bases remaining between them. In nucleotides, the CDR3 is TGTGCCAGCAACGAAGGGGGGGGGGCAGCCAAAAACATTCAGTACTTC. It specifies CASNEGGGAAKNIQYF.

In this sample, this clonotype turned up many times. The chain combines TRBV28 with TRBJ2-2, with a weak D call TRBD2 (5 bases). V was pared by 0 bases and J by 0 bases, with 11 bases between. Germline-derived CDR1 and CDR2 are MDHEN and SYDVKM. The CDR3 contains 17 residues. In DNA form, the CDR3 reads TGTGCCAGCAGTTTATGCCCGGACTTAACGAACACCGGGGAGCTGTTTTTT. Translated, it gives CASSLCPDLTNTGELFF.

The chain employs TRBV9 and TRBJ1-1; 9 nucleotides agree with TRBD1. The V gene end was trimmed by 4 bases and the J gene end by 5 bases; junction bases not matched to a gene: 6. Per the germline V gene, CDR1 is SGDLS and CDR2 is YYNGEE. The length of the CDR3 is 14 residues. CDR3: CASSNRDRVTEAFF. The DNA for the CDR3 is TGTGCCAGCAGCAACCGGGACAGGGTGACTGAAGCTTTCTTT.

The J gene is TRBJ2-7, the V gene TRBV5-1; 9 bases line up with TRBD2. V gave up 5 bases and J gave up 5 bases; unmatched junction bases: 8. Germline loops: CDR1 SGHRS, CDR2 YFSETQ. This CDR3 is built from 14 residues. CDR3 sequence reads: CASRRLAGNHEQYF. The CDR3 bases are TGCGCCAGCAGGAGGCTAGCGGGGAATCACGAGCAGTACTTC. Full variable domain (remainder filled in from reference TRBV5-1 and TRBJ2-7): KAGVTQTPRYLIKTRGQQVTLSCSPISGHRSVSWYQQTPGQGLQFLFEYFSETQRNKGNFPGRFSGRQFSNSRSEMNVSTLELGDSALYLCASRRLAGNHEQYFGPGTRLTVT.

Turning to this clonotype: A much larger clone lies one base from this, so it may be a read error. The rearrangement joins TRBV10-1 to TRBJ2-5, with 7 nucleotides matching TRBD2. CDR3 length equals 14 residues. Germline V gives CDR1 WNHNN, CDR2 SYGVQD (reference sequence). This CDR3 reads CASGESLAEQTQYF. In DNA form, the CDR3 reads TGCGCCAGCGGTGAGTCCCTAGCGGAACAGACCCAGTACTTC.

The V gene is TRBV11-2, the J gene TRBJ2-7; 9 positions match TRBD2. Germline V gene sequence: CDR1 SGHAT, CDR2 FQNNGV. This CDR3 spans 15 amino acids. With V trimmed by 2 bases and J by 6 bases, 8 bases remained unmatched. The CDR3 coding sequence is TGTGCCAGCAGCTTAATCAGGCGGGAGGGCCCCGAGCAGTACTTC. This encodes CASSLIRREGPEQYF.

This clonotype was picked up a small number of times. The CDR3: CASSLRSGGDQETQYF. The CDR3 coding sequence is TGTGCCAGCAGTTTACGGTCAGGGGGTGATCAAGAGACCCAGTACTTC. The V call is TRBV28, the J call TRBJ2-5; TRBD1 matches 7 bases. Germline CDR1 reads MDHEN; CDR2 reads SYDVKM. The CDR3 consists of 16 residues. The V and J ends lost 2 bases and 2 bases, in that order; junction bases with no gene match: 8.

The chain joins TRBV20-1 to TRBJ2-1, with TRBD2 matching 13 bases. The J segment lost 8 bases and the V segment lost 5 bases, leaving 6 bases of the junction unmatched. CDR1 DFQATT and CDR2 SNEGSKA come from the germline V gene (reference sequence). The CDR3 totals 14 residues. CDR3 sequence: CSAQGTSGTDEQFF. DNA of the CDR3: TGCAGTGCTCAAGGGACTAGCGGGACGGATGAGCAGTTCTTC.

This chain connects TRBV20-1 to TRBJ2-3; TRBD2 matches at 7 bases. With V trimmed by 0 bases and J by 4 bases, 4 bases remained unmatched. This CDR3 region has 14 residues. CDR1 DFQATT and CDR2 SNEGSKA come from the germline V gene (reference sequence). DNA for the CDR3: TGCAGTGCTAGAGATCCGGGAGGTCCAGATACGCAGTATTTT. It specifies CSARDPGGPDTQYF.

The chain uses TRBV5-1 and TRBJ2-2; 8 positions agree with TRBD1. Unmatched junction bases numbered 5, after V lost 7 bases and J lost 0 bases. Germline lookup yields CDR1 SGHRS and CDR2 YFSETQ. CDR3 length: 15 residues. CDR3 coding DNA: TGCGCCAGCGCCCAGACAGGGGCGAACACCGGGGAGCTGTTTTTT. Translated: CASAQTGANTGELFF.

This clonotype was seen repeatedly, ten times or more. The chain uses TRBV12-3 or TRBV12-4 and TRBJ1-1; possibly TRBD1 for D (6 bases). The V gene lost 7 bases and the J gene lost 0 bases, with 15 bases spanning the gap. The CDR3 runs to 15 residues. This chain's CDR3 is CASKEQGTLNTEAFF. In nucleotides, the CDR3 is TGTGCCAGCAAAGAACAGGGTACTTTGAACACTGAAGCTTTCTTT.

Points on this clonotype: One end of the junction varies from germline; a read error may be responsible. This sequence joins TRBV18 and TRBJ1-2; D possibly corresponds to TRBD1 (6 bases). The CDR3 length is 16 residues. Looked up from germline, CDR1 is KGHSH and CDR2 is LQKENI. The CDR3 DNA follows: TGTGCCCGCTCCCGGTACCCGGGACAAGTTAACTATGGCTACACCTTC. Encoded protein: CARSRYPGQVNYGYTF.

The DNA of the CDR3 is TGTGCCAGCTCACCATTGTTCGGCACTGAAGCTTTCTTT. Its protein product is CASSPLFGTEAFF. The V and J genes are TRBV18 and TRBJ1-1; D is uncertain. This CDR3 contains 13 residues. Trimming shortened V by 2 bases and J by 4 bases, and 8 bases separated the two germline ends. CDR1 and CDR2 (germline): KGHSH, LQKENI.

In its sample, this clonotype was seen many times. This chain joins TRBV7-3 and TRBJ1-2; 8 bases match TRBD1. The length of the CDR3 is 15 residues. The J segment lost 6 bases and the V segment lost 3 bases, leaving 9 bases of the junction unmatched. Germline assignment: CDR1 SGHTA and CDR2 FQGTGA. CDR3 sequence reads: CASSLGMTGADGYTF. In DNA, the CDR3 is TGTGCCAGCAGCTTGGGCATGACAGGGGCGGATGGCTACACCTTC. Variable domain in full (rest from reference TRBV7-3 and TRBJ1-2): GAGVSQTPSNKVTEKGKYVELRCDPISGHTALYWYRQSLGQGPEFLIYFQGTGAADDSGLPNDRFFAVRPEGSVSTLKIQRTERGDSAVYLCASSLGMTGADGYTFGSGTRLTVV.

This clonotype was counted a few times. This rearrangement joins TRBV6-1 to TRBJ1-5, with 9 bases identical to TRBD1. The CDR3 consists of 15 residues. J gave up 4 bases and V 5 bases, and 6 bases lay outside the gene matches. Germline V gene sequence: CDR1 MNHNS, CDR2 SASEGT. CDR3 DNA: TGTGCCAGCAGTCGCCGGGACAGGGATAATCAGCCCCAGCATTTT. Translated, it gives CASSRRDRDNQPQHF.

The table lists this clonotype with many counts. The chain uses TRBV2 and TRBJ1-5; D gene ambiguous. CDR1 and CDR2 (germline): SNHLY, FYNNEI. V lost 2 bases to trimming and J lost 3 bases, with 8 bases between them. This CDR3 has 14 residues. The CDR3 region is CASSEFAANQPQHF. The CDR3 region has the DNA TGTGCCAGCAGTGAATTCGCAGCCAATCAGCCCCAGCATTTT. Complete variable domain (other parts from reference TRBV2 and TRBJ1-5): EPEVTQTPSHQVTQMGQEVILRCVPISNHLYFYWYRQILGQKVEFLVSFYNNEISEKSEIFDDQFSVERPDGSNFTLKIRSTKLEDSAMYFCASSEFAANQPQHFGDGTRLSIL.

In its sample, this clonotype was seen a few times. The J gene is TRBJ2-2, the V gene TRBV5-1; D perhaps matches TRBD2 (6 bases). CDR1 is SGHRS and CDR2 is YFSETQ in the germline V gene. CDR3 length: 15 amino acids. Trimming cost V 1 base and J 2 bases, with 9 bases left between them. The CDR3 sequence is CASSLSGSNTGELFF. DNA of the CDR3: TGCGCCAGCAGCTTGAGCGGGTCAAACACCGGGGAGCTGTTTTTT. Full variable domain (remainder filled in from reference TRBV5-1 and TRBJ2-2): KAGVTQTPRYLIKTRGQQVTLSCSPISGHRSVSWYQQTPGQGLQFLFEYFSETQRNKGNFPGRFSGRQFSNSRSEMNVSTLELGDSALYLCASSLSGSNTGELFFGEGSRLTVL.

The sample holds many counts of this clonotype. The chain has TRBV4-3 and TRBJ2-7; D tentatively fits TRBD1 or TRBD2 (7 bases each). Germline V gene sequence: CDR1 LGHNA, CDR2 YSLEER. V lost 0 bases and J lost 1, with 25 bases in between. The CDR3 runs to 20 residues. The CDR3 DNA is TGCGCCAGCAGCCAAGACTCCGGGACAGACATAGCGGGCTATTCCTACGAGCAGTACTTC. Its protein is CASSQDSGTDIAGYSYEQYF.

The V gene is TRBV6-1, the J gene TRBJ1-4; D is undetermined. Trimming took off 6 bases at V and 4 bases at J, with 9 bases between the two ends. Germline CDR1 MNHNS, CDR2 SASEGT. This CDR3 contains 13 residues. CDR3 bases: TGTGCCAGCAGGCCCGGGAGTAATGAAAAACTGTTTTTT. It yields the protein CASRPGSNEKLFF.

The chain has TRBV30 and TRBJ1-1; 9 bases line up with TRBD1. CDR1 is GTSNPN, CDR2 SVGIG, per germline (reference sequence). Unmatched junction bases numbered 7, after V lost 3 bases and J lost 5 bases. There are 14 residues in the CDR3. CDR3 in DNA: TGTGCCTGGAGAGCCGGGACAGGGTGGACTGAAGCTTTCTTT. It codes for CAWRAGTGWTEAFF.

The genes are TRBV4-1 and TRBJ2-2; D unresolved. CDR3 length equals 15 residues. Trimming cost V 1 base and J 0 bases, with 6 bases left between them. Germline V gives CDR1 MGHRA, CDR2 YSYEKL. The CDR3 nucleotides read TGCGCCAGCAGCCAAGTCAGGACGAACACCGGGGAGCTGTTTTTT. Its translation: CASSQVRTNTGELFF.

This clonotype was seen repeatedly, ten times or more. The V and J genes are TRBV7-2 and TRBJ2-5; 9 nucleotides match TRBD1. The CDR3 contains 15 residues. Germline assignment: CDR1 SGHTA and CDR2 FQGNSA. V trimming: 7 bases; J trimming: 2 bases; junction bases outside the gene matches: 8. CDR3 amino acids: CASNSRDRAQETQYF. As DNA, the CDR3 is TGTGCCAGCAACTCTCGGGACAGGGCTCAAGAGACCCAGTACTTC.

This clonotype was counted many times. At one end, the junction sequence differs from germline, possibly due to a read error. The chain links TRBV5-1 to TRBJ1-1; D is unclear. Germline CDR1 SGHRS, CDR2 YFSETQ. CDR3 length equals 13 residues. The CDR3 coding sequence is TGTGCCAGCAGTTCTACAGTGAACACTGAAGCTTTCTTT. This codes for CASSSTVNTEAFF.

The chain links TRBV20-1 to TRBJ2-7; 9 nucleotides agree with TRBD2. Germline CDR1 DFQATT, CDR2 SNEGSKA (reference sequence). J gave up 4 bases and V 0 bases, and 10 bases lay outside the gene matches. The CDR3 extends over 16 amino acids. The CDR3 is CSAREREGPPSYEQYF. The DNA for the CDR3 is TGCAGTGCTAGAGAGCGGGAGGGGCCCCCTTCATACGAGCAGTACTTC.